The present T cell receptor (beta chain) was sequenced within a study of synovial regulatory T cells in juvenile arthritis. Study details: Treatments: a few naive, several methotrexate, one methotrexate plus infliximab, one unknown.

Median disease duration was about 7 years, range 0.2-19.1. This CDR3 has 15 amino acids. The DNA is unrecorded. Germline lookup yields CDR1 LNHDA and CDR2 SQIVND (reference sequence). The assay was immunoSEQ multiplex PCR, and TCRdb's table has in-frame clones only and misses some. The sample table includes several thousand clones. Sequenced sample: Treg cells from blood. Subset reported: remaining (HLA-DR-negative) circulating blood Treg cells. This chain joins TRBV19 and TRBJ1-1; TCRdb indicates TRBD1, and absent DNA this call remains unverified. The TCR comes from a donor between 2 and 29 years old with juvenile idiopathic arthritis. CDR3 loop: CASSAHRGLNTEAFF.